This T cell receptor beta chain was observed in a study of early stage breast cancer tumors. The data were produced by immunoSEQ multiplex PCR, yet TCRdb's version contains in-frame clones alone and is incomplete. The sample lists tens of thousands of clones; around 73% were seen once. Material for sequencing was blood. The TCR originated in a person aged 45 to 59 with breast cancer.

The CDR3 coding sequence is TGCGCCAGCAGCTTGGCCCCGGGGCGGGAGGCGCAGCAGTACTTC. Amino acids: CASSLAPGREAQQYF. The chain employs TRBV5-1 and TRBJ2-7; 8 nucleotides match TRBD2. There are 15 residues in the CDR3. The junction had 10 bases not matched to a gene; V was cut back by 0 bases and J by 8 bases. CDR1 and CDR2 (germline): SGHRS, YFSETQ.